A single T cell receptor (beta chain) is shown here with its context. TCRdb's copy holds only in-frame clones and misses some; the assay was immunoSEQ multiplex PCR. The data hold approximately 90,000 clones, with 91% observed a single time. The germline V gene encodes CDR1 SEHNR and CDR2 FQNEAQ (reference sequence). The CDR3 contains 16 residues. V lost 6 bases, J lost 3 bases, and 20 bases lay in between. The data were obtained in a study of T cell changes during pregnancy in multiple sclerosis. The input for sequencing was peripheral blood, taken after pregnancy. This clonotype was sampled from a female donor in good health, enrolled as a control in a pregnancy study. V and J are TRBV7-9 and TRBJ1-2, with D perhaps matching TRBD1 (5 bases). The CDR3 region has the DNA TGTGCCAGCAGAATCGGATCGGACATCACCGACTATGGCTACACCTTC. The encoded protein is CASRIGSDITDYGYTF. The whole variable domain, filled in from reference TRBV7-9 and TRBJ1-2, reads DTGVSQNPRHKITKRGQNVTFRCDPISEHNRLYWYRQTLGQGPEFLTYFQNEAQLEKSRLLSDRFSAERPKGSFSTLEIQRTEQGDSAMYLCASRIGSDITDYGYTFGSGTRLTVV.